This T cell receptor beta chain is from a study of shared clonotypes between healthy human individuals. Across the whole study: Donors consisted of two women and a few men between 18 and 49.

Investigators divided CD4+ cells into CD45RA+ naive and CD45RA-negative memory subsets. The trim removed 10 bases at V and 1 base at J, leaving 6 bases unmatched. Germline CDR1 and CDR2: MRHNA and SNTAGT. CDR3 size: 13 residues. Profiling relied on immunoSEQ multiplex PCR, and the TCRdb table lists in-frame clones only, not all of them. This sample has about 1.1 million clones, with 70% to 80% found just once. The sequence came from a man younger than 30 in good health. Some clones in this sample may be carry-over from other donors' samples. Sequences were obtained from memory CD4+ T cells from PBMCs. Subset given: CD45RA-negative fraction. The chain combines TRBV6-4 with TRBJ1-1, with 7 positions matching TRBD1. For the CDR3, the DNA is TGTGCCAACAAGACAGGGCCGAACACTGAAGCTTTCTTT. Translating it yields CANKTGPNTEAFF.